The 25 T cell receptor beta chains listed next were all sequenced from one sample in a study of shared clonotypes between healthy human individuals. Method: immunoSEQ multiplex PCR; TCRdb's copy keeps in-frame clones and lacks some. The repertoire holds approximately 640,000 clones, around 90% seen once, with roughly 36% in the top ten. Material: memory CD8+ T cells from PBMCs. Subset here: CD45RO+ cells pooled with CCR7-negative TemRA cells. The source is a young man in good health. Some clones in this sample may be carry-over from other donors' samples.

This clone was recorded once. V and J are TRBV6-5 and TRBJ1-1; 9 bases map to TRBD1. J lost 5 bases, V lost 6 bases, and 7 bases had no gene match. Germline values: CDR1 MNHEY, CDR2 SVGAGI. The CDR3 is made up of 14 amino acids. CDR3 DNA sequence: TGTGCCAGCAGACAGGGGGCTTGGGGAACTGAAGCTTTCTTT. Translating it yields CASRQGAWGTEAFF.

The V and J genes are TRBV29-1 and TRBJ1-1; 8 bases are a match to TRBD1. This CDR3 comprises 12 residues. The trim removed 5 bases at V and 7 bases at J, leaving 6 bases unmatched. Germline assignment: CDR1 SQVTM and CDR2 ANQGSEA. CDR3: CSVLSRGREAFF. The DNA for the CDR3 is TGCAGCGTTCTGTCCAGGGGGCGTGAAGCTTTCTTT.

The rearrangement links TRBV28 to TRBJ1-1; D is perhaps TRBD1 (6 bases). Trimming left V 2 bases short and J 1 base short, with 8 bases between. CDR3 length: 14 residues. The germline gives CDR1 MDHEN, CDR2 SYDVKM. The CDR3 DNA sequence: TGTGCCAGCAGTTTAGGGACACGGAACACTGAAGCTTTCTTT. It translates to CASSLGTRNTEAFF.

The chain has TRBV4-1 and TRBJ1-3; a weak D match, TRBD1 (6 bases). CDR3 length equals 18 residues. V shed 4 bases and J shed 0 bases, with 19 bases lying between them. Germline V gives CDR1 MGHRA, CDR2 YSYEKL. The chain's CDR3 is CASSLVGGGKSSGNTIYF. The CDR3 DNA reads TGCGCCAGCAGCCTCGTGGGAGGGGGAAAAAGCTCTGGAAACACCATATATTTT.

This clone has a single count. The V gene is TRBV6-6, the J gene TRBJ2-5; TRBD1 aligns across 11 bases. The length of the CDR3 is 15 residues. Trimming at V came to 2 bases and at J to 4 bases, leaving 3 bases not matched to a gene. Germline CDR1 MNHNY, CDR2 SVGAGI (reference sequence). This chain's CDR3 is CASSYGTGGAETQYF. In DNA, the CDR3 is TGTGCCAGCAGTTACGGGACAGGGGGAGCAGAGACCCAGTACTTC.

The chain links TRBV7-9 to TRBJ2-1; D is perhaps TRBD1 (5 bases). Trimming stripped 7 bases from V and 15 bases from J, with 22 bases between. The CDR3 runs 13 residues. CDR1 is SEHNR and CDR2 is FQNEAQ in the germline V gene (reference sequence). CDR3 DNA: TGTGCCAGCACCAATATTACGACAGAAACTGGGTTCTTC. Translated, it gives CASTNITTETGFF.

CDR3 DNA sequence: TGTGCCAGCAGCTTAGAAGTGGCTGATTACAATGAGCAGTTCTTC. It translates to CASSLEVADYNEQFF. The chain links TRBV7-6 to TRBJ2-1, with D uncertain. The germline CDR1 and CDR2 sequences are SGHVS and FNYEAQ. The CDR3 runs 15 residues. V was shortened by 1 base and J by 4 bases, with 11 bases between the two germline ends. The complete variable domain, with remaining parts taken from reference TRBV7-6 and TRBJ2-1, reads GAGVSQSPRYKVTKRGQDVALRCDPISGHVSLYWYRQALGQGPEFLTYFNYEAQQDKSGLPNDRFSAERPEGSISTLTIQRTEQRDSAMYRCASSLEVADYNEQFFGPGTRLTVL.

This clone was picked up one time. The genes are TRBV4-1 and TRBJ2-5; 8 bases map to TRBD1. Gene TRBJ2-7 matches the end of the DNA better, so the J call may be wrong. The CDR3 spans 14 residues. CDR1 is MGHRA, CDR2 YSYEKL, per germline. The chain's CDR3 is CASSPTGGSNEQYF. The CDR3 DNA follows: TGCGCCAGCAGCCCTACAGGGGGAAGTAACGAGCAGTACTTC.

The chain is built from TRBV6-5 and TRBJ2-7, with D maybe TRBD2 (5 bases). CDR1 and CDR2 (germline): MNHEY, SVGAGI. Deletions cut 6 bases from V and 1 base from J, with 7 bases between. This CDR3 is built from 12 residues. This CDR3 reads CASRGRSYEQYF. The CDR3 DNA reads as TGTGCCAGCAGGGGGAGATCCTACGAGCAGTACTTC.

The chain has TRBV7-2 and TRBJ2-2, with a weak D call TRBD1 (6 bases). V gave up 4 bases and J gave up 0 bases, with 12 bases separating them. The CDR3 runs 16 residues. Germline CDR1 reads SGHTA; CDR2 reads FQGNSA. CDR3: CASSSRGGPNTGELFF. The CDR3 DNA reads TGTGCCAGCAGCTCCAGGGGCGGGCCGAACACCGGGGAGCTGTTTTTT.

The chain combines TRBV29-1 with TRBJ2-5; D unclear. Judging by the DNA end, TRBJ2-7 fits better; the J call may be wrong. This CDR3 region has 12 residues. Germline-derived CDR1 and CDR2 are SQVTM and ANQGSEA. Here the CDR3 DNA reads TGCAGCGTTAAAAGGGCCCCCTACGAGCAGTACTTC. It is translated as CSVKRAPYEQYF.

V usage is TRBV15 and J usage is TRBJ2-7, with D unresolved. V lost 0 bases and J lost 0, with 15 bases in between. Per the germline V gene, CDR1 is LNHNV and CDR2 is YYDKDF (reference sequence). The CDR3 extends over 17 amino acids. Here the CDR3 DNA reads TGTGCCACCAGCAGAGAGGTCGGAGCAGGACGCTCCTACGAGCAGTACTTC. Protein sequence: CATSREVGAGRSYEQYF.

The V gene is TRBV11-2, the J gene TRBJ1-2; TRBD1 matches 9 bases. The V gene end was trimmed by 1 base and the J gene end by 8 bases; junction bases not matched to a gene: 5. The CDR3 contains 14 residues. Germline loops: CDR1 SGHAT, CDR2 FQNNGV. The CDR3, as DNA: TGTGCCAGCAGCTTAGGGGGACAGGGTGAAGGCTACACCTTC. Protein: CASSLGGQGEGYTF.

The chain carries TRBV19 and TRBJ2-1; TRBD1 agrees at 7 bases. This CDR3 spans 15 amino acids. Losses at the gene ends were 5 bases for V and 6 bases for J; bases not matched to a gene: 10. Looked up from germline, CDR1 is LNHDA and CDR2 is SQIVND (reference sequence). CDR3 sequence (DNA): TGTGCCAGTAGTCCTAACCGGGACAGATCCAATGAGCAGTTCTTC. Encoded protein: CASSPNRDRSNEQFF.

This clone occurred a few times. V usage is TRBV28 and J usage is TRBJ2-5; weak D call: TRBD1 (6 bases). Matching the DNA end better, TRBJ2-7 makes the J call doubtful. The CDR3 spans 14 residues. Per the germline V gene, CDR1 is MDHEN and CDR2 is SYDVKM. CDR3 sequence: CASSQPRTDYEQYF. In nucleotides, the CDR3 is TGTGCCAGCAGTCAACCGAGGACAGACTACGAGCAGTACTTC.

The J gene is TRBJ2-7, the V gene TRBV9; D gene unclear. Germline V gives CDR1 SGDLS, CDR2 YYNGEE. This CDR3 has 14 residues. The V end lost 3 bases, the J end lost 0 bases, and 10 bases lay between the germline ends. The CDR3 DNA sequence: TGTGCCAGCAGCGCCGATCTCGGCTCCTACGAGCAGTACTTC. This encodes CASSADLGSYEQYF.

CDR3 loop: CASSLAGAGGYHEQYF. The CDR3 region has the DNA TGTGCCAGCAGCTTGGCCGGGGCAGGGGGCTATCACGAGCAGTACTTC. V gene TRBV5-4 combines with J gene TRBJ2-7; TRBD1 aligns across 8 bases. Unmatched junction bases numbered 10, after V lost 0 bases and J lost 5 bases. This CDR3 comprises 16 residues. Germline CDR1 is SGHNT and CDR2 is YYREEE (reference sequence).

The chain recombines TRBV6-5 with TRBJ1-1, with D possibly matching TRBD1 (5 bases). Germline V lookup: CDR1 MNHEY, CDR2 SVGAGI. The V end lost 5 bases, the J end lost 1 base, and 14 bases lay between the germline ends. CDR3 length: 15 amino acids. This chain's CDR3 is CASSMTGTANTEAFF. In DNA, the CDR3 is TGTGCCAGCAGTATGACCGGGACGGCGAACACTGAAGCTTTCTTT.

The chain employs TRBV15 and TRBJ2-1, with 9 bases that match TRBD2. Germline V lookup: CDR1 LNHNV, CDR2 YYDKDF (reference sequence). The ends lost 3 bases at V and 9 bases at J; junction bases unmatched: 9. The CDR3 consists of 15 residues. The CDR3 is CATSSPASGDGEQFF. Written as DNA, the CDR3 is TGTGCCACCAGCAGCCCGGCTAGCGGGGACGGTGAGCAGTTCTTC.

This sequence joins TRBV19 and TRBJ1-1; 8 bases line up with TRBD1. The germline CDR1 and CDR2 sequences are LNHDA and SQIVND (reference sequence). CDR3 length equals 15 residues. The V segment lost 5 bases and the J segment 5 bases; nucleotides outside the gene matches: 10. CDR3 nucleotide sequence: TGTGCCAGTAGTGTAACCGGGACAGGCGGAACTGAAGCTTTCTTT. Translation: CASSVTGTGGTEAFF.

The CDR3 coding sequence is TGTGCCAGCAGCCCCCGGGGACAGGGAAACAATGAGCAGTTCTTC. As protein: CASSPRGQGNNEQFF. V gene TRBV7-9 combines with J gene TRBJ2-1; TRBD1 aligns across 9 bases. Germline V gives CDR1 SEHNR, CDR2 FQNEAQ (reference sequence). Trimming at V came to 5 bases and at J to 5 bases, leaving 7 bases not matched to a gene. This CDR3 comprises 15 residues.

This sequence joins TRBV7-9 and TRBJ2-7; no firm D call. V was trimmed by 0 bases and J by 3 bases, leaving 6 bases between them. Per the germline V gene, CDR1 is SEHNR and CDR2 is FQNEAQ (reference sequence). The length of the CDR3 is 13 residues. The CDR3 sequence is CASSLADRYEQYF. CDR3 nucleotides: TGTGCCAGCAGCTTAGCAGACCGCTACGAGCAGTACTTC. The full variable domain, its missing parts supplied by reference TRBV7-9 and TRBJ2-7, is DTGVSQNPRHKITKRGQNVTFRCDPISEHNRLYWYRQTLGQGPEFLTYFQNEAQLEKSRLLSDRFSAERPKGSFSTLEIQRTEQGDSAMYLCASSLADRYEQYFGPGTRLTVT.

The chain couples TRBV4-2 to TRBJ2-1; 12 nucleotides agree with TRBD2. CDR1 is LGHNA and CDR2 is YNFKEQ in the germline V gene. CDR3 length equals 19 residues. V shed 3 bases and J 6 bases; nucleotides not matched to a gene: 15. The CDR3 region is CASSHPPGMTSGRSNEQFF. The DNA of the CDR3 is TGTGCCAGCAGCCACCCTCCCGGGATGACTAGCGGGAGAAGCAATGAGCAGTTCTTC.

The V and J genes are TRBV28 and TRBJ2-2; no firm D call. The CDR3 is made up of 16 amino acids. Trimming removed 7 bases from V and 0 bases from J, with 15 bases in between. Germline V CDR1 and CDR2: MDHEN, SYDVKM. The CDR3 nucleotides are TGTGCCAGCATGGATCTTCTATTCACGAACACCGGGGAGCTGTTTTTT. Its translation: CASMDLLFTNTGELFF. Based on the CDR3 plus reference TRBV28 and TRBJ2-2, the full variable domain is DVKVTQSSRYLVKRTGEKVFLECVQDMDHENMFWYRQDPGLGLRLIYFSYDVKMKEKGDIPEGYSVSREKKERFSLILESASTNQTSMYLCASMDLLFTNTGELFFGEGSRLTVL.

This clone has only a few counts. This rearrangement joins TRBV10-3 to TRBJ1-1; D is undetermined. The CDR3 covers 13 residues. Trimming left V 7 bases short and J 0 bases short, with 9 bases between. CDR1 is ENHRY, CDR2 SYGVKD, per germline. The CDR3 sequence is CAINLAVNTEAFF. CDR3 bases: TGTGCCATCAATCTGGCGGTGAACACTGAAGCTTTCTTT.